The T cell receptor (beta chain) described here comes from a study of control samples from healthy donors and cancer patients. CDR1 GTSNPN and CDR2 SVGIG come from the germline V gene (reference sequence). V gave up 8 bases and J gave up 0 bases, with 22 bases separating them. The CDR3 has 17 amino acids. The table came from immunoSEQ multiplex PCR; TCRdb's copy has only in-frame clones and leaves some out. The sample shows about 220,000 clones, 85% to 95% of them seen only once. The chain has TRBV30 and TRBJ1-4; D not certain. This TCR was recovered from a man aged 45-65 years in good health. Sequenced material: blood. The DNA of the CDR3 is TGTGCCGGCGGGTTGCGGAGACTTGGTGCAACTAATGAAAAACTGTTTTTT. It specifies CAGGLRRLGATNEKLFF.